This T cell receptor beta chain was sequenced during a study of monozygotic twins with inflammatory bowel disease. Findings and caveats of the study: With others, IBD patients shared fewer clonotypes than healthy twins did, especially with disease activity.

On this clonotype itself: Its target is unknown.

Via template switching, UMIs carrying a 6-nucleotide sample barcode were introduced. TCRdb reprocessed the 5' RACE reads and reports one entry per CDR3 protein, with no DNA. The sample shows approximately 420,000 distinct CDR3 sequences, and around 2.3% sits with its ten largest clones. What was sequenced was blood. The receptor was derived from a human donor with ulcerative colitis or Crohn's disease, or a healthy co-twin of an affected twin (not recorded which).

CDR3 loop: CSARRNILASNTGELFF. The V call is TRBV20-1, the J call TRBJ2-2; TCRdb names TRBD2, which stays unverified in the absence of DNA. In germline, CDR1 is DFQATT, CDR2 SNEGSKA (reference sequence). The CDR3 is 17 amino acids.